The 31 T cell receptor beta chains below were found in one sample sequenced in a study of cytotoxic CD8 clonotypes in ibrutinib-treated CLL. Clones were read by immunoSEQ multiplex PCR, and TCRdb kept only the in-frame ones, dropping some. Of about 300,000 clones detected, roughly 70% appear once; the ten largest clones hold roughly 6.3%. Source: PBMCs, taken after 36 months of ibrutinib treatment. These TCRs come from a human donor with chronic lymphocytic leukemia.

The V and J genes are TRBV5-1 and TRBJ2-2; D is ambiguous. CDR1 SGHRS and CDR2 YFSETQ come from the germline V gene. V dropped 1 base and J dropped 7 bases, with 8 bases sitting between them. This CDR3 contains 13 residues. CDR3 nucleotides: TGCGCCAGCAGCTTGCTTCCTAACGGGGAGCTGTTTTTT. It is translated as CASSLLPNGELFF.

The chain combines TRBV25-1 with TRBJ2-3; D remains ambiguous. The CDR3 totals 14 residues. V was pared by 3 bases and J by 0 bases, with 7 bases between. Germline values: CDR1 MGHDK, CDR2 SYGVNS. In DNA form, the CDR3 reads TGTGCCAGCAGTGACGTATTAAGCACAGATACGCAGTATTTT. Protein product: CASSDVLSTDTQYF.

V gene TRBV27 combines with J gene TRBJ2-5; D not certain. The germline V gene encodes CDR1 MNHEY and CDR2 SMNVEV (reference sequence). The V end was cut by 1 base, the J end by 1 base, with 10 bases between. This CDR3 region has 15 residues. CDR3 amino acids: CASSLWQIPQETQYF. Here the CDR3 DNA reads TGTGCCAGCAGTTTATGGCAGATACCCCAAGAGACCCAGTACTTC.

The rearrangement joins TRBV2 to TRBJ1-6; TRBD1 agrees at 8 bases. Trimming cost V 6 bases and J 0 bases; bases outside gene matches: 7. Germline V gene data show CDR1 as SNHLY and CDR2 as FYNNEI. The CDR3 is 17 residues long. CDR3 sequence: CASSAGTGSSYNSPLHF. In nucleotides, the CDR3 is TGTGCCAGCAGCGCAGGGACAGGAAGCTCCTATAATTCACCCCTCCACTTT. Full variable domain (missing parts from reference TRBV2 and TRBJ1-6): EPEVTQTPSHQVTQMGQEVILRCVPISNHLYFYWYRQILGQKVEFLVSFYNNEISEKSEIFDDQFSVERPDGSNFTLKIRSTKLEDSAMYFCASSAGTGSSYNSPLHFGNGTRLTVT.

This sequence joins TRBV28 and TRBJ1-5, with 9 nucleotides matching TRBD1. Germline V lookup: CDR1 MDHEN, CDR2 SYDVKM. V shed 5 bases, J shed 6 bases, and the junction held 5 bases outside the gene matches. The CDR3 consists of 14 residues. The CDR3 nucleotides read TGTGCCAGCAGTCACTTGACAGGGGGTCAGCCCCAGCATTTT. Amino acids: CASSHLTGGQPQHF.

This clone has more than one count but fewer than ten. The chain employs TRBV2 and TRBJ1-3, with 9 nucleotides matching TRBD1. This CDR3 is 15 amino acids long. Unmatched junction bases numbered 4, after V lost 7 bases and J lost 0 bases. Germline CDR1 is SNHLY and CDR2 is FYNNEI. Here the CDR3 reads CASKGQGSSGNTIYF. CDR3 nucleotides: TGTGCCAGCAAGGGACAGGGAAGCTCTGGAAACACCATATATTTT.

Points on this clone: Within the sample, other DNA sequences also encode this same CDR3. The chain carries TRBV9 and TRBJ2-5, with D possibly matching TRBD1 (7 bases). Trimming removed 0 bases at V and 4 bases at J, with 13 bases between. The CDR3 loop spans 15 amino acids. Germline lookup yields CDR1 SGDLS and CDR2 YYNGEE. CDR3 DNA: TGTGCCAGCAGCGTAGCAGCAGGGGGAGGAGAGACCCAGTACTTC. Residues: CASSVAAGGGETQYF.

The gene calls are TRBV13 and TRBJ2-5; possible D gene TRBD1, 5 bases. The V gene lost 5 bases and the J gene lost 0 bases, with 16 bases spanning the gap. Germline CDR1 and CDR2: PRHDT and FYEKMQ (reference sequence). The CDR3 has 16 amino acids. The CDR3 loop reads CASSPQRVTDQETQYF. In nucleotides, the CDR3 is TGTGCCAGCAGCCCCCAGCGTGTGACAGACCAAGAGACCCAGTACTTC. Full variable domain (rest looked up from reference TRBV13 and TRBJ2-5): AAGVIQSPRHLIKEKRETATLKCYPIPRHDTVYWYQQGPGQDPQFLISFYEKMQSDKGSIPDRFSAQQFSDYHSELNMSSLELGDSALYFCASSPQRVTDQETQYFGPGTRLLVL.

The chain employs TRBV18 and TRBJ1-1, with D possibly being TRBD1 (6 bases). The CDR3 extends over 14 amino acids. The germline gives CDR1 KGHSH, CDR2 LQKENI. Trimming pared 5 bases from V and 6 bases from J, leaving 16 bases between. CDR3: CASSSQGWRPEAFF. The CDR3 region has the DNA TGTGCCAGCTCATCCCAGGGGTGGAGGCCTGAAGCTTTCTTT.

A few counts support this clone. J is TRBJ2-7 and V is TRBV4-1; TRBD1 agrees at 10 bases. V dropped 4 bases and J dropped 1; count of bases not matched to a gene: 4. CDR1 is MGHRA and CDR2 is YSYEKL in the germline V gene. The CDR3 has 15 residues. CDR3 region: CASSLEGQGSYEQYF. The CDR3 nucleotides read TGCGCCAGCAGCCTAGAGGGACAGGGGTCCTACGAGCAGTACTTC.

The J gene is TRBJ2-7, the V gene TRBV6-5; D tentatively reads TRBD1 or TRBD2 (5 bases each). V was shortened by 5 bases and J by 0 bases, with 14 bases between the two germline ends. The CDR3 sequence is 15 residues long. Germline loops: CDR1 MNHEY, CDR2 SVGAGI. The CDR3 DNA is TGTGCCAGCAGTACACAGGCGGGTAGCTCCTACGAGCAGTACTTC. Protein product: CASSTQAGSSYEQYF.

The CDR3 here is CASSLWFSSYEQYF. CDR3 nucleotides: TGTGCCAGCAGCTTGTGGTTCTCCTCCTACGAGCAGTACTTC. The chain links TRBV5-6 to TRBJ2-7; D remains unclear. Germline V gene sequence: CDR1 SGHDT, CDR2 YYEEEE. Trimming pared 1 base from V and 0 bases from J, leaving 8 bases between. This CDR3 comprises 14 residues.

The CDR3 DNA is TGTGCCAGCAGGAAGGCAGGGGCCTATGGCTACACCTTC. This gives the protein CASRKAGAYGYTF. J is TRBJ1-2 and V is TRBV27; a weak D match, TRBD1 (6 bases). The V end was cut by 6 bases, the J end by 4 bases, with 12 bases between. Germline CDR1 and CDR2: MNHEY and SMNVEV (reference sequence). The CDR3 runs 13 residues.

The CDR3 DNA is TGTGCCAGCAGCCCTCCCTTCGGGGGGGGCCTGCAGACCCAGTACTTC. It codes for CASSPPFGGGLQTQYF. This rearrangement joins TRBV9 to TRBJ2-5; 8 bases are a match to TRBD2. Germline V gene lookup returns CDR1 SGDLS and CDR2 YYNGEE. The CDR3 has 16 amino acids. The J segment lost 6 bases and the V segment lost 4 bases, leaving 14 bases of the junction unmatched.

The rearrangement links TRBV15 to TRBJ1-1; no firm D call. The CDR3 is made up of 15 amino acids. Between the trimmed V and J ends, which lost 5 bases and 2 bases, there was a span of 15 bases. The V gene's germline CDR1 is LNHNV and CDR2 YYDKDF (reference sequence). The CDR3 DNA sequence: TGTGCCACCAGCGAGGTCCTGGGCCTCAACACTGAAGCTTTCTTT. Its translation is CATSEVLGLNTEAFF. The variable domain in full, with the rest retrieved from reference TRBV15 and TRBJ1-1, is DAMVIQNPRYQVTQFGKPVTLSCSQTLNHNVMYWYQQKSSQAPKLLFHYYDKDFNNEADTPDNFQSRRPNTSFCFLDIRSPGLGDTAMYLCATSEVLGLNTEAFFGQGTRLTVV.

This clone was seen a few times. The rearrangement uses TRBV5-1 and TRBJ1-6; D call uncertain. Per germline, CDR1 SGHRS and CDR2 YFSETQ. V lost 0 bases and J 8 bases, leaving 9 bases between the germline ends. This CDR3 comprises 14 residues. Written as DNA, the CDR3 is TGCGCCAGCAGCTTGGAGTCGGGCCATTCACCCCTCCACTTT. It is translated as CASSLESGHSPLHF.

This clone was recorded only once. This sequence joins TRBV14 and TRBJ1-6; 8 bases are a match to TRBD1. The CDR3 spans 16 residues. Unmatched junction bases numbered 5, after V lost 0 bases and J lost 7 bases. Germline V lookup: CDR1 SGHDN, CDR2 FVKESK. CDR3 loop: CASSQDRGQGNSPLHF. The CDR3 DNA sequence: TGTGCCAGCAGCCAAGATCGTGGACAGGGCAATTCACCCCTCCACTTT.

This clone was counted once. The chain couples TRBV6-1 to TRBJ2-1; TRBD1 agrees at 11 bases. V lost 7 bases to trimming and J lost 4 bases; unmatched junction nucleotides: 6. This CDR3 comprises 15 residues. Germline V gene sequence: CDR1 MNHNS, CDR2 SASEGT. For the CDR3, the DNA is TGTGCCAGCACCCGGACAGGGGGCGGTTACAATGAGCAGTTCTTC. It encodes CASTRTGGGYNEQFF.

The chain combines TRBV27 with TRBJ2-1; D is undetermined. The germline V gene encodes CDR1 MNHEY and CDR2 SMNVEV (reference sequence). The V end lost 0 bases, the J end lost 8 bases, and 11 bases lay between the germline ends. The CDR3 has 14 residues. The CDR3 DNA reads TGTGCCAGCAGTTTATCGACACCGACTCATGAGCAGTTCTTC. Its protein is CASSLSTPTHEQFF.

A remark on this clone: This CDR3 is also generated by other DNA sequences in the sample. This rearrangement joins TRBV6-5 to TRBJ1-2; TRBD1 matches at 7 bases. Germline CDR1 is MNHEY and CDR2 is SVGAGI. Trimming at V came to 0 bases and at J to 5 bases, leaving 3 bases not matched to a gene. The CDR3 extends over 14 amino acids. The CDR3 bases are TGTGCCAGCAGTTACTCCGCAGGGGGTTATGGCTACACCTTC. Translation gives CASSYSAGGYGYTF.

The chain employs TRBV21-1 and TRBJ2-7; TRBD1 was called by the table and not checked on the DNA. TRBV21-1 is given as a pseudogene. CDR3 length: 14 amino acids. This CDR3 is CASSNPGQGHEQYF. Here the CDR3 DNA reads TGTGCCAGCAGCAATCCGGGACAGGGCCACGAGCAGTACTTC.

The chain carries TRBV9 and TRBJ2-3; TRBD2 matches at 9 bases. Germline CDR1 SGDLS, CDR2 YYNGEE. The CDR3 length is 16 residues. V was pared by 4 bases and J by 4 bases, with 10 bases of the junction left unmatched. The CDR3 region has the DNA TGTGCCAGCAGCATACCAAGCCCTAGCGGGGCAGATACGCAGTATTTT. Translated: CASSIPSPSGADTQYF.

The chain links TRBV11-2 to TRBJ1-5, with D possibly being TRBD1 (6 bases). CDR3 length: 15 residues. V shed 5 bases and J shed 5 bases, with 16 bases lying between them. Germline-derived CDR1 and CDR2 are SGHAT and FQNNGV. The CDR3 sequence: CASSPGQRGDQPQHF. The CDR3 DNA reads TGTGCCAGCAGCCCTGGACAGAGGGGCGATCAGCCCCAGCATTTT.

Note on this clone: Within the sample, other DNA sequences also encode this same CDR3. V usage is TRBV27 and J usage is TRBJ2-3; 11 bases map to TRBD2. CDR3 length: 14 amino acids. Germline CDR1 is MNHEY and CDR2 is SMNVEV (reference sequence). After removal of 6 bases from V and 1 base from J, the junction contained 0 bases not matched to a gene. The CDR3 here is CASRLAGGTDTQYF. CDR3 sequence (DNA): TGTGCCAGCAGACTAGCGGGGGGCACAGATACGCAGTATTTT.

This clone has just a few counts. V is TRBV19 and J is TRBJ2-7; 10 bases map to TRBD2. CDR3 length equals 15 residues. The V gene's germline CDR1 is LNHDA and CDR2 SQIVND (reference sequence). V shed 9 bases and J 0 bases; nucleotides not matched to a gene: 8. Here the CDR3 reads CASRIAGGSSYEQYF. DNA for the CDR3: TGTGCCAGCCGAATAGCGGGGGGAAGCTCCTACGAGCAGTACTTC.

DNA of the CDR3: TGTGCCAGCAGCTTAGGTGGGCCCCGAGGCTACACCTTC. Its protein is CASSLGGPRGYTF. The genes are TRBV7-2 and TRBJ1-2; D is ambiguous. Germline V lookup: CDR1 SGHTA, CDR2 FQGNSA. The CDR3 length is 13 residues. Between the trimmed V and J ends, which lost 1 base and 8 bases, there was a span of 11 bases.

As DNA, the CDR3 is TGCGCCAGCAGCCAACTCCCTCGGGGAACTAGCACAGATACGCAGTATTTT. Protein product: CASSQLPRGTSTDTQYF. The J gene is TRBJ2-3, the V gene TRBV4-1; weak D call: TRBD2 (5 bases). Trimming cost V 2 bases and J 0 bases, with 15 bases left between them. This CDR3 is 17 amino acids long. Germline lookup yields CDR1 MGHRA and CDR2 YSYEKL.

This clone was seen more than once but under ten times. The chain has TRBV6-5 and TRBJ1-2, with 9 positions matching TRBD1. The CDR3 sequence is 13 residues long. J gave up 7 bases and V 6 bases, and 6 bases lay outside the gene matches. Germline CDR1 reads MNHEY; CDR2 reads SVGAGI. DNA of the CDR3: TGTGCCAGCAGCACAACAGGGGGCGGTGGCTACACCTTC. Translated, it gives CASSTTGGGGYTF.

V is TRBV29-1 and J is TRBJ1-4; 10 positions match TRBD1. Germline values: CDR1 SQVTM, CDR2 ANQGSEA. The trim removed 4 bases at V and 10 bases at J, leaving 6 bases unmatched. The CDR3 covers 13 residues. CDR3 protein: CSVVTGGRAKLFF. The CDR3 nucleotides are TGCAGCGTTGTGACAGGGGGCAGGGCAAAACTGTTTTTT. Full variable domain (outside the CDR3, taken from reference TRBV29-1 and TRBJ1-4): SAVISQKPSRDICQRGTSLTIQCQVDSQVTMMFWYRQQPGQSLTLIATANQGSEATYESGFVIDKFPISRPNLTFSTLTVSNMSPEDSSIYLCSVVTGGRAKLFFGSGTQLSVL.

The chain employs TRBV12-5 and TRBJ2-5, with TRBD1 identical over 7 bases. The CDR3 extends over 13 amino acids. Trimming at V came to 6 bases and at J to 9 bases, leaving 10 bases not matched to a gene. Germline-derived CDR1 and CDR2 are LGHNT and FRNRAP. The CDR3 sequence is CASGLRDSGAQYF. CDR3 in DNA: TGTGCTAGTGGCCTTAGGGACAGCGGAGCCCAGTACTTC. Full variable domain (outside the CDR3, taken from reference TRBV12-5 and TRBJ2-5): DARVTQTPRHKVTEMGQEVTMRCQPILGHNTVFWYRQTMMQGLELLAYFRNRAPLDDSGMPKDRFSAEMPDATLATLKIQPSEPRDSAVYFCASGLRDSGAQYFGPGTRLLVL.

This clone was observed a handful of times. The V call is TRBV29-1, the J call TRBJ2-5; D is unresolved. The CDR3 consists of 10 residues. V lost 5 bases and J lost 5, with 6 bases in between. Per the germline V gene, CDR1 is SQVTM and CDR2 is ANQGSEA. As DNA, the CDR3 is TGCAGCGTTTTGGTGGAGACCCAGTACTTC. Translated, it gives CSVLVETQYF.